Given below is one T cell receptor beta chain in context. No antigen is known for it. It has no much larger one-base neighbor in the sample; base qualities were not kept. TCRbeta CDR3 regions were sequenced with the immunoSEQ Assay. After extraction, genomic DNA underwent amplification by bias-controlled multiplex PCR, followed by high-throughput sequencing. Regarding the original processing steps: To quantify the absolute abundance of every unique TCRbeta CDR3 region, sequences were collapsed and filtered. T cell fraction was estimated by normalizing TCRbeta template counts to usable DNA, with usable DNA measured through amplification of reference genes found in all nucleated cells. Repertoire TCRs were annotated as SARS-CoV-2-specific by exact matching of V gene, CDR3 amino acid sequence and J gene to a known reactive TCR set. MIRA supplied the reference SARS-CoV-2 TCR set, which was filtered for enrichment in COVID-19-positive ImmuneCODE repertoires so that public or cross-reactive TCRs were removed. Using the MIRA antigens, annotated TCRs were further analysed by specific ORF or by position within an ORF. Breadth was defined as annotated unique rearrangements over total unique productive rearrangements; depth was the summed frequency of those rearrangements. Two-sided Wilcoxon rank-sum tests were applied when comparing TCR breadth between groups. Entries here come from immuneACCESS through TCRdb and include only in-frame sequences with V and J called. Some clones fail to appear in such tables; in the studies checked, an unresolved V gene covers under half of the shortfall, and the cause of the remainder is unknown. From that table come the V and J calls and clone size; the DNA was used to work out D and trimming. Across this sample there are roughly 300,000 clones, with about 86% seen only once. 9.5% to 12% of the sample lies in the top ten.

The germline V gene specifies MGHDK as CDR1 and SYGVNS as CDR2. Trimming leaves V shorter by 2 bases and J shorter by 6 bases, with the junction holding 3 bases beyond the gene matches. The CDR3 sequence holds 15 residues, the cysteine and phenylalanine included. The kept DNA is CDR3 alone, 45 bases in frame from the first base. This entry comes from a study of Ad26.COV2.S vaccination and SARS-CoV-2 variants (dated by TCRdb to about 2021). General notes on the study: Donors in the vaccine arm were drawn from COV1001, a multicentre, randomized, double-blind, placebo-controlled phase I-IIa trial testing Ad26.COV2.S in healthy adults. Ad26.COV2.S was given intramuscularly at 5x10^10 or 1x10^11 viral particles, as a single shot or as two shots 56 days apart. TCRbeta repertoire sequencing was used to assess the specificity and breadth of SARS-CoV-2-reactive T cell receptors after Ad26.COV2.S vaccination. A total of approximately 30 samples were included in the TCR-sequenced set, comprising roughly 19 Ad26.COV2.S vaccine recipients, 5 placebo recipients and 8 SARS-CoV-2 convalescent individuals. Trial participants were randomized into five groups of five, in which low-dose or high-dose Ad26.COV2.S was given once or twice, or placebo was given on both occasions. Investigators did not know the trial group allocation while performing experiments and assessing outcomes. General findings and caveats noted by the study authors: Spike-specific TCR breadth was higher in Ad26.COV2.S recipients than in placebo recipients (P = 0.0014). Substantial breadth of spike-specific CD8+ and CD4+ T cell responses was reported after vaccination. The study was not powered for comparison of responses between vaccine doses or regimens. Vaccine and placebo recipients had similar non-spike TCR breadth, a finding consistent with the vaccine containing only spike. The authors noted that total T cell responses may have been underestimated by the TCR breadth and depth analyses.

The treatment or condition label on this specimen signifies: 15 to 20 received Ad26.COV2.S at low or high dose, single or two shots; a few received placebo; per-sample allocation not given. Repertoires of vaccine and placebo recipients were sequenced from samples collected on day 63 after the first injection. Cohort 1b enrolled some 25 adults aged 18-55 years at a single site in Boston, USA, between 29 July and 7 August 2020. Ad26.COV2.S was a replication-incompetent adenovirus type 26 vector that expressed a prefusion-stabilized SARS-CoV-2 spike protein derived from the original Wuhan strain. In this chain, TRBV25-1 is recombined with TRBJ2-1, with TRBD2 identical over 11 junction bases. The receptor comes from a person between 18 and 60 years old who received the Ad26.COV2.S COVID-19 vaccine or a placebo. The input for sequencing was peripheral blood, taken in a trial of Ad26.COV2.S vaccine versus placebo. The DNA sequence is given as TGTGCCAGCAGTGAAATGACTAGCGGGACCAATGAGCAGTTCTTC. Translated, it gives CASSEMTSGTNEQFF.